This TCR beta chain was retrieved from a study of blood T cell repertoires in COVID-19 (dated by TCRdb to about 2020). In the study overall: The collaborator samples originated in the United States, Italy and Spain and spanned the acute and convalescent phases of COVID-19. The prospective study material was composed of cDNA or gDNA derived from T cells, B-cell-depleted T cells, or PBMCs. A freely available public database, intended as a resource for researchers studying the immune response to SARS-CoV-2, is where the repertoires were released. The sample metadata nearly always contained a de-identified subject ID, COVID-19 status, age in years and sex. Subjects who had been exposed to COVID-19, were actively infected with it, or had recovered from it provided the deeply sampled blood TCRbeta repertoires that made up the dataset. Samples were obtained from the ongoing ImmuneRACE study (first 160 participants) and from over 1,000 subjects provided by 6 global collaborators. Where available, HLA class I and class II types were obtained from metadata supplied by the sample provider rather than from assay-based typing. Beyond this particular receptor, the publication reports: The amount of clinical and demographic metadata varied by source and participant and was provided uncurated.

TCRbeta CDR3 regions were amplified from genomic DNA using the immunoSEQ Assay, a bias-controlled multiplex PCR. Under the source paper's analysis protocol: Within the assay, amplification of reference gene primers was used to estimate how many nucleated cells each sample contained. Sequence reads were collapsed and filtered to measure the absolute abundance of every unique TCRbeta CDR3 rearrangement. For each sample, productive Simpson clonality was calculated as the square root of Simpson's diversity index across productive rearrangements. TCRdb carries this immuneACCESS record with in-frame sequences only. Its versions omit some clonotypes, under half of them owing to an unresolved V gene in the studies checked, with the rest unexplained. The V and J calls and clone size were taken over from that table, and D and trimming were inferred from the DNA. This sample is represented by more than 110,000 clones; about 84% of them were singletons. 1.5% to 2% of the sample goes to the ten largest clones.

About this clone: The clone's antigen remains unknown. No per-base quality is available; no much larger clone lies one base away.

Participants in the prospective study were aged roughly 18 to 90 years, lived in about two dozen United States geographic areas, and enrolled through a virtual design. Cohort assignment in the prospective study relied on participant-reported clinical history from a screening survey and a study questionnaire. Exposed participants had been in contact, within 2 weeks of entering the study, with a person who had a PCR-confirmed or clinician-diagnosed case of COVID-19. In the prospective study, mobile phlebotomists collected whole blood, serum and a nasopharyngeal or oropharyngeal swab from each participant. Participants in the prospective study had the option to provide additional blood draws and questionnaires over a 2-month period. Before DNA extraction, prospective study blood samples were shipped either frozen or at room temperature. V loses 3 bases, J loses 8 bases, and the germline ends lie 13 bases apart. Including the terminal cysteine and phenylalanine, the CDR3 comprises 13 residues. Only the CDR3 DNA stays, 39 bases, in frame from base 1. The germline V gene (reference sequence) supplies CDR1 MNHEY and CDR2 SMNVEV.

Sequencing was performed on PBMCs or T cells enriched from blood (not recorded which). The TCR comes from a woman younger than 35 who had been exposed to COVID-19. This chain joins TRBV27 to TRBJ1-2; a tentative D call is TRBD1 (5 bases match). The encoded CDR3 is CASSFSRVGGYTF. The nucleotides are TGTGCCAGCAGTTTTTCCAGGGTCGGGGGCTACACCTTC.